The clone carrying this T cell receptor (beta chain) has at least ten counts. Its target is not known. The V end lost 2 bases, the J end lost 3 bases, and 7 bases lay between the germline ends. The CDR3 has 13 residues. Germline V lookup: CDR1 SGHTA, CDR2 FQGNSA. Generation of TCR cDNA used 5'RACE template switching (which added a universal primer site and UMIs). TCRdb re-called the 5' RACE reads through MiXCR, storing one row per CDR3 protein. The repertoire has about 340,000 distinct CDR3 sequences, 4% of them found once; the top ten carry 20% to 25%. The source of the sample is a study of T cells after yellow fever vaccination. Study-wide results and limits: The CD4 and CD8 compartments had a small share of their clonotypes in common. Most clones from primary vaccination were detected again post-booster (about 96% CD4, roughly 91% CD8).

The chain carries TRBV7-2 and TRBJ1-1; D gene ambiguous. The source was PBMCs, collected 5 days after the yellow fever booster vaccination. The receptor comes from a man between 18 and 35 years old who received the YFV17D yellow fever vaccine. CDR3 amino acids: CASSLRRYTEAFF. CDR3 in DNA: TGTGCCAGCAGCTTAAGGCGTTACACTGAAGCTTTCTTT.